Each of the 32 T cell receptor beta chains below was sequenced from the same sample in a study of early T cells in non-severe SARS-CoV-2 infection. From the 5' RACE reads, TCRdb called clonotypes with MiXCR, one entry per CDR3 protein. The table records approximately 32,000 distinct CDR3 sequences, 5% to 6% of them present only once. Sequencing was done on a sample of whole blood. All receptors derive from an adult who was a healthcare worker with PCR-confirmed SARS-CoV-2 infection or an uninfected control (not recorded which).

This clonotype showed up many times. The gene calls are TRBV9 and TRBJ2-2; TRBD1 agrees at 9 bases. The CDR3 is 15 amino acids. Per germline, CDR1 SGDLS and CDR2 YYNGEE. Losses at the gene ends were 3 bases for V and 5 bases for J; bases not matched to a gene: 5. The CDR3 DNA follows: TGTGCCAGCAGCGGGACAGGGGAATCAACCGGGGAGCTGTTTTTT. It translates to CASSGTGESTGELFF. Combining the CDR3 with reference TRBV9 and TRBJ2-2 gives the whole variable domain DSGVTQTPKHLITATGQRVTLRCSPRSGDLSVYWYQQSLDQGLQFLIQYYNGEERAKGNILERFSAQQFPDLHSELNLSSLELGDSALYFCASSGTGESTGELFFGEGSRLTVL.

The V gene is TRBV11-2, the J gene TRBJ1-2; D is uncertain. V was trimmed by 5 bases and J by 1 base, leaving 8 bases between them. The CDR3 spans 13 residues. The germline CDR1 and CDR2 sequences are SGHAT and FQNNGV. CDR3 region: CASSPEHNYGYTF. CDR3 bases: TGTGCCAGCAGCCCTGAACATAACTATGGCTACACCTTC.

This clonotype was picked up many times. The gene calls are TRBV24-1 and TRBJ2-1; D call uncertain. In germline, CDR1 is KGHDR, CDR2 SFDVKD. The ends were cut back, 7 bases at V and 10 bases at J, with 19 bases in the middle. The CDR3 sequence is 14 residues long. This CDR3 reads CATSLGSGAVEQFF. The CDR3 DNA is TGTGCCACCAGCTTGGGGTCCGGCGCCGTGGAGCAGTTCTTC.

This clonotype was picked up many times. In DNA form, the CDR3 reads TGTGCCAGCAGCGTAGAGGTCGGGACCCAGTACTTC. It specifies CASSVEVGTQYF. V gene TRBV9 combines with J gene TRBJ2-5, with no clear D. The CDR3 covers 12 residues. With 0 bases removed from V and 7 bases from J, the gap between germline ends came to 7 bases. Germline V CDR1 and CDR2: SGDLS, YYNGEE.

In its sample, this clonotype was seen many times. The J gene is TRBJ2-1, the V gene TRBV6-6, with 8 bases aligning to TRBD2. This CDR3 comprises 16 residues. The V gene's germline CDR1 is MNHNY and CDR2 SVGAGI (reference sequence). J lost 7 bases, V lost 8 bases, and 16 bases had no gene match. The CDR3 sequence: CASLLRAGDLVNEQFF. The CDR3 bases are TGTGCCAGCCTCCTCCGAGCGGGGGACCTTGTGAATGAGCAGTTCTTC.

This clonotype was detected many times. CDR3 loop: CSVEDTPMNTEAFF. DNA of the CDR3: TGCAGCGTTGAAGATACCCCCATGAACACTGAAGCTTTCTTT. J is TRBJ1-1 and V is TRBV29-1; D remains ambiguous. The CDR3 runs to 14 residues. The V end lost 0 bases, the J end lost 0 bases, and 8 bases lay between the germline ends. CDR1 is SQVTM, CDR2 ANQGSEA, per germline.

This clonotype was detected many times. This rearrangement joins TRBV7-2 to TRBJ2-7; the D gene is possibly TRBD2 (6 bases). Trimming left V 8 bases short and J 3 bases short, with 20 bases between. The CDR3 sequence is 15 residues long. The germline CDR1 and CDR2 sequences are SGHTA and FQGNSA. The CDR3 DNA sequence: TGTGCCAGCGCCGGAGGGGATTCGCCCTTCTACGAGCAGTACTTC. Amino acids: CASAGGDSPFYEQYF.

This clonotype has a handful of counts. The chain is built from TRBV5-1 and TRBJ1-5, with D possibly matching TRBD1 (5 bases). V was trimmed by 4 bases and J by 6 bases, leaving 17 bases between them. The length of the CDR3 is 15 residues. Germline V lookup: CDR1 SGHRS, CDR2 YFSETQ. The chain's CDR3 is CASSKEEGLGQPQHF. The CDR3 nucleotides read TGCGCCAGCAGCAAGGAAGAGGGGCTGGGTCAGCCCCAGCATTTT.

The sample holds many counts of this clonotype. The chain recombines TRBV5-1 with TRBJ2-7; 14 nucleotides align to TRBD2. With V trimmed by 2 bases and J by 6 bases, 7 bases remained unmatched. This CDR3 region has 16 residues. The germline CDR1 and CDR2 sequences are SGHRS and YFSETQ. CDR3 amino acids: CASSFGTSGGRGEQYF. The CDR3 DNA reads TGCGCCAGCAGCTTCGGGACTAGCGGGGGTCGGGGCGAGCAGTACTTC.

At least ten counts were recorded for this clonotype. The chain links TRBV7-8 to TRBJ2-7, with D perhaps matching TRBD1 (6 bases). Per the germline V gene, CDR1 is SGHVS and CDR2 is FQNEAQ. The CDR3 has 15 residues. V lost 5 bases and J 6 bases, leaving 20 bases between the germline ends. In nucleotides, the CDR3 is TGTGCCAGCAGCCCCCGCTGGTCAGGGGACGGCGAGCAGTACTTC. This gives the protein CASSPRWSGDGEQYF.

In this sample, this clonotype turned up many times. The rearrangement uses TRBV29-1 and TRBJ2-1, with 8 bases lining up with TRBD2. CDR1 and CDR2 (germline): SQVTM, ANQGSEA. Trimming at V came to 7 bases and at J to 2 bases, leaving 13 bases not matched to a gene. This CDR3 spans 16 amino acids. The DNA for the CDR3 is TGCAGCGCCAGGGGAAGCGGGGGAGGGACCTACAATGAGCAGTTCTTC. Translation: CSARGSGGGTYNEQFF.

This clonotype was seen many times. The genes are TRBV19 and TRBJ1-2; TRBD1 is a possible D gene (5 bases). The CDR3 runs 16 residues. Trimming stripped 3 bases from V and 7 bases from J, with 21 bases between. Germline CDR1 and CDR2: LNHDA and SQIVND (reference sequence). CDR3 DNA sequence: TGTGCCAGTAGTATGGGTGAGCGGACACCTGTATCTGGCTACACCTTC. Protein: CASSMGERTPVSGYTF. The complete variable domain, with remaining parts taken from reference TRBV19 and TRBJ1-2, reads DGGITQSPKYLFRKEGQNVTLSCEQNLNHDAMYWYRQDPGQGLRLIYYSQIVNDFQKGDIAEGYSVSREKKESFPLTVTSAQKNPTAFYLCASSMGERTPVSGYTFGSGTRLTVV.

This clonotype was found many times. This chain connects TRBV29-1 to TRBJ2-3, with 13 nucleotides matching TRBD2. V lost 8 bases, J lost 6 bases, and 11 bases stayed unmatched. This CDR3 has 15 residues. CDR1 is SQVTM and CDR2 is ANQGSEA in the germline V gene. CDR3 DNA sequence: TGCAGCACCCCTACTAGCGGGGGGGCCTGGGATACGCAGTATTTT. This encodes CSTPTSGGAWDTQYF.

This clonotype has a count of ten or more. V is TRBV30 and J is TRBJ2-5, with TRBD1 matching over 8 bases. Germline V gives CDR1 GTSNPN, CDR2 SVGIG (reference sequence). CDR3 size: 13 residues. Trimming cost V 5 bases and J 7 bases; bases outside gene matches: 9. The CDR3 protein is CAWGRQGQGTQYF. In DNA form, the CDR3 reads TGTGCCTGGGGTCGACAGGGGCAGGGGACCCAGTACTTC.

Points on this clonotype: A clone one base away is much larger, so this may be a read error. V is TRBV6-2 or TRBV6-3 and J is TRBJ1-2; D is ambiguous. The CDR3 has 13 residues. CDR1 and CDR2 (germline): MNHEY, SVGEGT. CDR3 bases: TGTGCCAGCAGTGATGATGCAATTTATGGCCACACCTTC. Protein sequence: CASSDDAIYGHTF.

This clonotype showed up many times. The chain has TRBV20-1 and TRBJ2-5; the D gene could be TRBD1 or TRBD2 (6 bases each). This CDR3 region has 12 residues. Per germline, CDR1 DFQATT and CDR2 SNEGSKA (reference sequence). Between the trimmed V and J ends, which lost 2 bases and 5 bases, there was a span of 9 bases. The CDR3 DNA reads as TGCAGTGCTAGACCCGGGGGCGAGACCCAGTACTTC. Protein product: CSARPGGETQYF.

This CDR3 is CASSQGSPQNIQYF. The CDR3 DNA reads TGCGCCAGCAGCCAAGGGTCTCCACAGAACATTCAGTACTTC. This sequence joins TRBV4-3 and TRBJ2-4, with D uncertain. Trimming shortened V by 1 base and J by 7 bases, and 11 bases separated the two germline ends. Per germline, CDR1 LGHNA and CDR2 YSLEER. The CDR3 is 14 amino acids.

This clonotype has at least ten counts. The V and J genes are TRBV27 and TRBJ1-5; D gene uncertain. The CDR3 is made up of 15 amino acids. Per the germline V gene, CDR1 is MNHEY and CDR2 is SMNVEV (reference sequence). Trimming removed 8 bases from V and 0 bases from J, with 14 bases in between. The CDR3 spells CASGLETDSNQPQHF. The CDR3 DNA is TGTGCCAGCGGCTTAGAGACGGATAGCAATCAGCCCCAGCATTTT.

This clonotype was seen many times. The chain carries TRBV6-6 and TRBJ2-7; the D gene is possibly TRBD1 (6 bases). This CDR3 has 14 residues. The V gene lost 0 bases and the J gene lost 2 bases, with 8 bases spanning the gap. Germline assignment: CDR1 MNHNY and CDR2 SVGAGI (reference sequence). The CDR3 nucleotides read TGTGCCAGCAGTTACTCATCAGGGGCCTACGAGCAGTACTTC. Translating gives CASSYSSGAYEQYF.

The table lists this clonotype with many counts. V gene TRBV20-1 combines with J gene TRBJ1-3, with D uncertain. The CDR3 sequence is 15 residues long. Per germline, CDR1 DFQATT and CDR2 SNEGSKA (reference sequence). V was shortened by 5 bases and J by 4 bases, with 18 bases between the two germline ends. The CDR3 DNA is TGCAGTGCTGTAGCCGCGAGGCGGCAAGGAAACACCATATATTTT. It translates to CSAVAARRQGNTIYF.

This clonotype was recorded at least ten times. The chain is built from TRBV6-1 and TRBJ1-1; possible D gene TRBD1, 5 bases. The CDR3 extends over 14 amino acids. V lost 5 bases and J 6 bases, leaving 16 bases between the germline ends. Germline V gives CDR1 MNHNS, CDR2 SASEGT. CDR3 coding DNA: TGTGCCAGCAGTTGGTCGGCAGGGTTTGCTGAAGCTTTCTTT. The encoded protein is CASSWSAGFAEAFF.

In its sample, this clonotype was seen many times. The chain is built from TRBV6-2 or TRBV6-3 and TRBJ2-3, with 8 nucleotides matching TRBD1. CDR3 length equals 14 residues. V dropped 6 bases and J dropped 5; count of bases not matched to a gene: 7. Germline V gene sequence: CDR1 MNHEY, CDR2 SVGEGT. CDR3 in amino acids: CASRKTGAGDTQYF. The CDR3 DNA reads as TGTGCCAGCAGAAAGACAGGGGCGGGAGATACGCAGTATTTT.

Ten or more counts support this clonotype. The V and J genes are TRBV6-5 and TRBJ1-1, with D uncertain. Looked up from germline, CDR1 is MNHEY and CDR2 is SVGAGI. This CDR3 contains 13 residues. Trimming removed 5 bases from V and 2 bases from J, with 9 bases in between. DNA of the CDR3: TGTGCCAGCAGTGGGATTTTCAACACTGAAGCTTTCTTT. It codes for CASSGIFNTEAFF.

This clonotype was recorded at least ten times. V and J are TRBV7-2 and TRBJ2-3; D remains ambiguous. This CDR3 region has 14 residues. The V gene lost 6 bases and the J gene lost 4 bases, with 14 bases spanning the gap. Per the germline V gene, CDR1 is SGHTA and CDR2 is FQGNSA. DNA for the CDR3: TGTGCCAGCAGGTCCTCTTTCGTTGCAGATACGCAGTATTTT. It codes for CASRSSFVADTQYF.

This clonotype was observed at least ten times. V is TRBV4-1 and J is TRBJ2-2; D may be TRBD1 (5 bases). Trimming removed 3 bases at V and 6 bases at J, with 11 bases between. The CDR3 is 14 residues long. CDR1 and CDR2 from the germline V gene are MGHRA and YSYEKL. The CDR3 bases are TGCGCCAGCAGCCAGTACCAGGGTCCCGGGGAGCTGTTTTTT. Its protein is CASSQYQGPGELFF.

This clonotype was counted at least ten times. The chain joins TRBV6-2 or TRBV6-3 to TRBJ1-3; a weak D match, TRBD1 (5 bases). Germline V gives CDR1 MNHEY, CDR2 SVGEGT. This CDR3 has 14 residues. Trimming took off 8 bases at V and 0 bases at J, with 11 bases between the two ends. The CDR3 sequence is CASGDGYSGNTIYF. In DNA form, the CDR3 reads TGTGCCAGCGGGGACGGCTACTCTGGAAACACCATATATTTT.

This clonotype was picked up a small number of times. J is TRBJ1-1 and V is TRBV12-3 or TRBV12-4; possible D gene TRBD1, 5 bases. V was pared by 4 bases and J by 6 bases, with 15 bases between. The CDR3 covers 14 residues. The CDR3 region has the DNA TGTGCCAGCAGTTCGTTCAGCGAAGGGGCTGAAGCTTTCTTT. It specifies CASSSFSEGAEAFF.

The sample holds many counts of this clonotype. The chain uses TRBV20-1 and TRBJ2-1; D not certain. CDR3 length: 11 amino acids. In germline, CDR1 is DFQATT, CDR2 SNEGSKA (reference sequence). Trimming removed 6 bases from V and 9 bases from J, with 12 bases in between. CDR3 protein: CSAPVDFEQFF. The DNA of the CDR3 is TGCAGTGCCCCGGTTGACTTTGAGCAGTTCTTC.

This clonotype was seen repeatedly, ten times or more. The genes are TRBV6-1 and TRBJ2-3; D gene uncertain. CDR3 size: 14 residues. In germline, CDR1 is MNHNS, CDR2 SASEGT. Between the trimmed V and J ends, which lost 2 bases and 6 bases, there was a span of 12 bases. DNA for the CDR3: TGTGCCAGCAGTGAAATCGGAACCCCTGATACGCAGTATTTT. Translated, it gives CASSEIGTPDTQYF.

This clonotype qualifies as medium-sized. The rearrangement links TRBV5-6 to TRBJ2-7; 9 bases match TRBD1. This CDR3 is built from 15 residues. Trimming removed 3 bases from V and 2 bases from J; junction bases left unmatched: 6. CDR1 is SGHDT, CDR2 YYEEEE, per germline. DNA of the CDR3: TGTGCCAGCAGCTCCCGGGACAGGGCGGCCTACGAGCAGTACTTC. This translates into CASSSRDRAAYEQYF.

The chain recombines TRBV6-2 or TRBV6-3 with TRBJ2-3, with D unclear. Germline V gene sequence: CDR1 MNHEY, CDR2 SVGEGT. Trimming stripped 5 bases from V and 3 bases from J, with 21 bases between. The CDR3 is made up of 17 amino acids. The CDR3 is CASSLVHADLKTDTQYF. The CDR3 DNA follows: TGTGCCAGCAGTCTTGTCCACGCCGACCTAAAAACAGATACGCAGTATTTT.

This clonotype was seen more than once but under ten times. This chain links TRBV3-1 with TRBJ2-5, with TRBD2 as a possible D gene (5 bases). Germline-derived CDR1 and CDR2 are LGHDT and YNNKEL (reference sequence). The V end lost 4 bases, the J end lost 1 base, and 10 bases lay between the germline ends. This CDR3 spans 14 amino acids. CDR3 loop: CASSRTAGQETQYF. CDR3 bases: TGTGCCAGCAGCCGAACTGCGGGCCAAGAGACCCAGTACTTC.